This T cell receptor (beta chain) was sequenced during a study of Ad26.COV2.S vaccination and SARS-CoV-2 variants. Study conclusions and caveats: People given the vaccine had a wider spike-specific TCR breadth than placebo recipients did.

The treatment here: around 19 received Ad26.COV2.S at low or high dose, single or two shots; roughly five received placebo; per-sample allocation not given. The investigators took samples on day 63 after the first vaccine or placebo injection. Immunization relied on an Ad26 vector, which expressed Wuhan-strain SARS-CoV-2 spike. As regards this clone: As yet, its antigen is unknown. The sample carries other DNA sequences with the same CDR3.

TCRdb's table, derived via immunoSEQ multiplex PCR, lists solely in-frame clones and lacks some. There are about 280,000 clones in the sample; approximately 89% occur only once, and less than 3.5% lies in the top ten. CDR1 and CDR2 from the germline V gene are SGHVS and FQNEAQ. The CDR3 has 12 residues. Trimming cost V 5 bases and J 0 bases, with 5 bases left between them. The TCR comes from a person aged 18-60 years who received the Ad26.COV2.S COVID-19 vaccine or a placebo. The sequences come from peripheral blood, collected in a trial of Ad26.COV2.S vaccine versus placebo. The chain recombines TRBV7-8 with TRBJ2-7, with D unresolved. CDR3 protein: CASSPPSYEQYF. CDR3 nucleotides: TGTGCCAGCAGCCCTCCCTCCTACGAGCAGTACTTC.